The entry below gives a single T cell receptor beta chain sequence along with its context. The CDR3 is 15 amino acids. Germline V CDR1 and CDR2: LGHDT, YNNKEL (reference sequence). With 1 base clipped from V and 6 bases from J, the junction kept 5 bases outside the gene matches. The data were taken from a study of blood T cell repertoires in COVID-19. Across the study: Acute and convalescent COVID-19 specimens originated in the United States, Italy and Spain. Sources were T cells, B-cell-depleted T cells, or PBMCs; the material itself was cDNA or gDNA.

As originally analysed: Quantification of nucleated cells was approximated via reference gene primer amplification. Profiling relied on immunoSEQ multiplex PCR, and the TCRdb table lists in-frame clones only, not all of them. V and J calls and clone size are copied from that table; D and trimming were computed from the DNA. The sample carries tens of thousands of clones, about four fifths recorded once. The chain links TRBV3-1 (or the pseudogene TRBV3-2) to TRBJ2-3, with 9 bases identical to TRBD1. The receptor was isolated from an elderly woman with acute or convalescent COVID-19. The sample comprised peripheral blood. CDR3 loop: CASSQVGTGKDTQYF. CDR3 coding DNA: TGTGCCAGCAGCCAAGTAGGGACAGGGAAGGATACGCAGTATTTT.